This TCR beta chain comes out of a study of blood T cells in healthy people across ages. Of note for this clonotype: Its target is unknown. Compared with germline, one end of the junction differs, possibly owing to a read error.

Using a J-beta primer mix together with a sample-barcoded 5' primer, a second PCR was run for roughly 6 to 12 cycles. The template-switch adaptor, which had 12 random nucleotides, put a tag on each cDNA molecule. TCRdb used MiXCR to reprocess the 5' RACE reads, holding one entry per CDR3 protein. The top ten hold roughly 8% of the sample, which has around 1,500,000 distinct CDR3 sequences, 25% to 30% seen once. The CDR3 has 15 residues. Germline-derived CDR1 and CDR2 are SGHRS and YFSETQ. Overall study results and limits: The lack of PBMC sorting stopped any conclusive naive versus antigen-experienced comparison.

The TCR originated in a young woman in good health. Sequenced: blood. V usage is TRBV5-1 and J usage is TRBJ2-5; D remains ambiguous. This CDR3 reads CANSSTGRTQETQYF. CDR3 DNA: TGCGCCAACAGCTCAACCGGACGGACCCAAGAGACCCAGTACTTC.